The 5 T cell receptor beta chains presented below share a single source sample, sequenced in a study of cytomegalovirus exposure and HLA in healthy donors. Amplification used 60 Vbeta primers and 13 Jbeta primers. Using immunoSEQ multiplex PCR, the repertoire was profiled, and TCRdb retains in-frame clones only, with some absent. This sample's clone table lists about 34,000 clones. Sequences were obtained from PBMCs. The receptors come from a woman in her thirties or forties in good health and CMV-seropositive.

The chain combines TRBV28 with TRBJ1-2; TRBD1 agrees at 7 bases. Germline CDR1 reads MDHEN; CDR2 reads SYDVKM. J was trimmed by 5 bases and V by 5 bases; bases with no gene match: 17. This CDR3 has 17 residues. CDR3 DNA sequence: TGTGCCAGCAGTCTTACCTCGGGACAGCGCAGAGTTTATGGCTACACCTTC. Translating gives CASSLTSGQRRVYGYTF.

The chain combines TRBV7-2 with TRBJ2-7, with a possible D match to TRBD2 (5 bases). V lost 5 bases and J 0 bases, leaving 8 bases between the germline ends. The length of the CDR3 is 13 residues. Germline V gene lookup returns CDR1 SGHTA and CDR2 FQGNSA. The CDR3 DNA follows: TGTGCCAGCAGCCGTCGGGGCTCCTACGAGCAGTACTTC. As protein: CASSRRGSYEQYF. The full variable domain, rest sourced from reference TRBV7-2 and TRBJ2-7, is GAGVSQSPSNKVTEKGKDVELRCDPISGHTALYWYRQSLGQGLEFLIYFQGNSAPDKSGLPSDRFSAERTGGSVSTLTIQRTQQEDSAVYLCASSRRGSYEQYFGPGTRLTVT.

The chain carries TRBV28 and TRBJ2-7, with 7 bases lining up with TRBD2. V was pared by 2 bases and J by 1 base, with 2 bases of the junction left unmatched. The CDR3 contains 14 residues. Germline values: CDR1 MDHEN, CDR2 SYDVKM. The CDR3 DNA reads TGTGCCAGCAGTTTAGCGGGGGAATCCTACGAGCAGTACTTC. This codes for CASSLAGESYEQYF.

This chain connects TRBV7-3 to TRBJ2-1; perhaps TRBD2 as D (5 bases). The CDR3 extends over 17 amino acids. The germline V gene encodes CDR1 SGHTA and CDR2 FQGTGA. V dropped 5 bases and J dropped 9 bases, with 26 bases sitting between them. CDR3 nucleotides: TGTGCCAGCAGCCCTCTCCTGCCGGGGTGGTCACCCGGTGAGCAGTTCTTC. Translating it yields CASSPLLPGWSPGEQFF.

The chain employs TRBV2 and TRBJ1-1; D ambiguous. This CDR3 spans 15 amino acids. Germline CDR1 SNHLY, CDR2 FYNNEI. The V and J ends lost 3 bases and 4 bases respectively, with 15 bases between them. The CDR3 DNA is TGTGCCAGCAGTGACCAGCGGACGAAATCCACTGAAGCTTTCTTT. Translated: CASSDQRTKSTEAFF.